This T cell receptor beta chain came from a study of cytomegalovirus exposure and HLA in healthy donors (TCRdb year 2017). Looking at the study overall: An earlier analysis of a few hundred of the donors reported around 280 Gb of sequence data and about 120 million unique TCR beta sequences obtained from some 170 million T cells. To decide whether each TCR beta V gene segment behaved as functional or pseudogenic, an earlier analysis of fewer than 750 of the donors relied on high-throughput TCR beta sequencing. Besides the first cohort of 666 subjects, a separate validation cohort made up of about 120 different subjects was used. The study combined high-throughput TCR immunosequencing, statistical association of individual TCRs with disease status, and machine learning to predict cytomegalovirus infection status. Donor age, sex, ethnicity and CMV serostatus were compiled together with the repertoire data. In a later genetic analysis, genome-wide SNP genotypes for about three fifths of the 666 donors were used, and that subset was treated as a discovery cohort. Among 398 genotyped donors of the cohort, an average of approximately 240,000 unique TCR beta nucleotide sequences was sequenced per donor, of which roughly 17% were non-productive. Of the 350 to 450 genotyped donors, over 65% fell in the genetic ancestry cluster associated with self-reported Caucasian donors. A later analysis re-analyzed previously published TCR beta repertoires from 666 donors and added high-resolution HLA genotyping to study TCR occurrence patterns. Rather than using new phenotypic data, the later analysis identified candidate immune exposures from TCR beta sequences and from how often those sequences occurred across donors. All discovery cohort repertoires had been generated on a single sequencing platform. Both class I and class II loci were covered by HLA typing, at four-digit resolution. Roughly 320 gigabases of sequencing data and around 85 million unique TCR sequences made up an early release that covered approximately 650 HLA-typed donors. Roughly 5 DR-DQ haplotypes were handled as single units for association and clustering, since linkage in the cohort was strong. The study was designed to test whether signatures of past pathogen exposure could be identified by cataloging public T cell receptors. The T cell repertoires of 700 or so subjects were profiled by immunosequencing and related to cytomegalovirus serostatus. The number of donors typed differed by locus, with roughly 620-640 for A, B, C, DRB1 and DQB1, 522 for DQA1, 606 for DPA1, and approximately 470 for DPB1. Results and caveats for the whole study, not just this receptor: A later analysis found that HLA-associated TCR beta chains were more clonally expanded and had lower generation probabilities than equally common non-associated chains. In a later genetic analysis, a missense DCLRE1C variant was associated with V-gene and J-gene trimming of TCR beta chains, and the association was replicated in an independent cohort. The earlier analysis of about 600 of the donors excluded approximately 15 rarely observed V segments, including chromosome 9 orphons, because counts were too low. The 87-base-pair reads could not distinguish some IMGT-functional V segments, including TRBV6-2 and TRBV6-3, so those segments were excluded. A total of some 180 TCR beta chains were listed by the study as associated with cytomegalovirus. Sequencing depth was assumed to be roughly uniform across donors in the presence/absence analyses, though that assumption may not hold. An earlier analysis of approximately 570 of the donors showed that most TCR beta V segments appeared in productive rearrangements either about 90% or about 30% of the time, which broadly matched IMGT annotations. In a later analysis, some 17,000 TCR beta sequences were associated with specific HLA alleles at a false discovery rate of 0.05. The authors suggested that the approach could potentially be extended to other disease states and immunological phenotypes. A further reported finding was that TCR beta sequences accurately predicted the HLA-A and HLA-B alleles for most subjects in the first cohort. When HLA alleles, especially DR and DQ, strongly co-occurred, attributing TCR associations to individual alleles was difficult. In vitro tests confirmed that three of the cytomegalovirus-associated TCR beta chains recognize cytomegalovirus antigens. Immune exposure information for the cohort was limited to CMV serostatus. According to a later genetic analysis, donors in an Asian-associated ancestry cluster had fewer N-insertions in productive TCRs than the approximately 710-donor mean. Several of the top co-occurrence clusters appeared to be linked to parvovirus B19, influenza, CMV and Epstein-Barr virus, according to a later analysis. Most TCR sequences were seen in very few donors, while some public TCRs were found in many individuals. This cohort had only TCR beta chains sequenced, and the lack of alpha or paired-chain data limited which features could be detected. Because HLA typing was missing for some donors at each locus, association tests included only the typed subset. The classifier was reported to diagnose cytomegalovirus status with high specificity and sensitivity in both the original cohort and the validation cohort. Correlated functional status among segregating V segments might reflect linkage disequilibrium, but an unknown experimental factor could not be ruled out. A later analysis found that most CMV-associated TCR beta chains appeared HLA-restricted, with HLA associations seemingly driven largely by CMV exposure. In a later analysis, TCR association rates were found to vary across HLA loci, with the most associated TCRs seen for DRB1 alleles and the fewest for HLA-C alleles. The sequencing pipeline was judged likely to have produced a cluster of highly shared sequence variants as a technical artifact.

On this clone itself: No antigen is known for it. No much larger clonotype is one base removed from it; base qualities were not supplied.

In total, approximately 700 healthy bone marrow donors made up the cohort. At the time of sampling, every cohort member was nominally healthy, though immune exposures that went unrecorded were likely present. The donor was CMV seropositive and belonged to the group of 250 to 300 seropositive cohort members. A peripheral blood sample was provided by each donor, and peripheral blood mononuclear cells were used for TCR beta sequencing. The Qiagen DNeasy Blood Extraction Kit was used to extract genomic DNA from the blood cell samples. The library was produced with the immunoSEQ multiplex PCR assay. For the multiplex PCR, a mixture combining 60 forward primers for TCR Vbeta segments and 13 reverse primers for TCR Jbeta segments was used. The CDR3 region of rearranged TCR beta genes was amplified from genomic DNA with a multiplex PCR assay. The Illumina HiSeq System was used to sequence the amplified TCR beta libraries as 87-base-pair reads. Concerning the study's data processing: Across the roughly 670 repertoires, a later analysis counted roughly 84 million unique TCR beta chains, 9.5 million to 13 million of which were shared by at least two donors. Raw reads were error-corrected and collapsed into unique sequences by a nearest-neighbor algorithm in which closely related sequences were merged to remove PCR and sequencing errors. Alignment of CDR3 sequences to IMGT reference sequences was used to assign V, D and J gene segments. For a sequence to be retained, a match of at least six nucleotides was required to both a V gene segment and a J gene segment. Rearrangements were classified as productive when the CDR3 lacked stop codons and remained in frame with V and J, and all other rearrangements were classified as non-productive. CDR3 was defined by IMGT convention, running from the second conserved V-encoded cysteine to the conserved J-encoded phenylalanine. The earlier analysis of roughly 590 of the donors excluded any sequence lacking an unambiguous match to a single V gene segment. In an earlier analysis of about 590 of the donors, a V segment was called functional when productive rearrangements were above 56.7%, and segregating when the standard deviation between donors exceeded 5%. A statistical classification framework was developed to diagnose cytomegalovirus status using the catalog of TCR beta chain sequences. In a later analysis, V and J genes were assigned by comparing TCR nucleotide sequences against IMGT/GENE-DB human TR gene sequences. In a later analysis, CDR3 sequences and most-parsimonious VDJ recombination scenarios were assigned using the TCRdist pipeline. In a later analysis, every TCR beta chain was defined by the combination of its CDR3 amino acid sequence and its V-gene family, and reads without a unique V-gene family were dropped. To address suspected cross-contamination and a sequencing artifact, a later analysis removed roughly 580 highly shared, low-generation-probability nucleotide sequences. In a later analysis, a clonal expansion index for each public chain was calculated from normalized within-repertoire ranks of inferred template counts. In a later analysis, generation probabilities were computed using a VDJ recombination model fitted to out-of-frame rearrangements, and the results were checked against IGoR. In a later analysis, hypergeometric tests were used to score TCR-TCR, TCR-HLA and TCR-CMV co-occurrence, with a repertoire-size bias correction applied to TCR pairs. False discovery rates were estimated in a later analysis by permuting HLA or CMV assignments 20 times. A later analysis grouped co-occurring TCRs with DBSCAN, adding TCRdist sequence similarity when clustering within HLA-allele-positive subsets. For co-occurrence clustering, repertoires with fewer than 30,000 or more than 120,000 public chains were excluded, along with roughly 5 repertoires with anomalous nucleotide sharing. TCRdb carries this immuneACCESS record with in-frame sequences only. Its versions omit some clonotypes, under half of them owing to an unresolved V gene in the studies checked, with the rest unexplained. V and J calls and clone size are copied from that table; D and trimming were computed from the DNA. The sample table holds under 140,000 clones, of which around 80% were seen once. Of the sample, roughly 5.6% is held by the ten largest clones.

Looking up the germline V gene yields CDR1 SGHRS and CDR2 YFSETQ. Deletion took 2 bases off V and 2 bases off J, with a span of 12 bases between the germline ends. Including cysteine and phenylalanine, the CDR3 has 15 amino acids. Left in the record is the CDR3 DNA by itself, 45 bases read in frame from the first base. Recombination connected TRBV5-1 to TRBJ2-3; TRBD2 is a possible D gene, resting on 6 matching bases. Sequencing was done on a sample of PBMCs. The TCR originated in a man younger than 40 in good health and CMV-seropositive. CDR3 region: CASSFWAGYTDTQYF. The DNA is TGCGCCAGCAGCTTTTGGGCGGGATACACAGATACGCAGTATTTT.